A single sample is the source of the 25 T cell receptor beta chains below, sequenced in a study of T-cell memory formation after mild COVID-19. TCRdb passed the 5' RACE reads through MiXCR, listing each CDR3 protein once. The top ten clones hold approximately 25% of a sample with around 140,000 distinct CDR3 sequences, roughly 24% of them seen once. Sample: PBMCs or a T cell subset sorted from them (not recorded which). The receptors stem from an adult woman who had mild COVID-19 (a few samples of this study predate the infection). Cell type and time point are not known.

This clonotype was picked up many times. V usage is TRBV12-3 or TRBV12-4 and J usage is TRBJ1-4; a possible D gene is TRBD1 (5 bases). This CDR3 has 15 residues. Trimming shortened V by 2 bases and J by 6 bases, and 13 bases separated the two germline ends. The CDR3 reads CASSLWGDIDEKLFF. The CDR3, as DNA: TGTGCCAGCAGTTTATGGGGGGATATCGATGAAAAACTGTTTTTT.

This chain links TRBV4-2 with TRBJ2-3; possible D gene TRBD2, 6 bases. The V end was cut by 4 bases, the J end by 3 bases, with 14 bases between. Germline V gives CDR1 LGHNA, CDR2 YNFKEQ. This CDR3 has 15 amino acids. CDR3 sequence: CASSLEAGGTDTQYF. CDR3 nucleotides: TGTGCCAGCAGCCTCGAGGCCGGGGGAACAGATACGCAGTATTTT.

V is TRBV29-1 and J is TRBJ2-1, with a tentative D call TRBD2 (5 bases). In germline, CDR1 is SQVTM, CDR2 ANQGSEA. V dropped 2 bases and J dropped 3 bases, with 8 bases sitting between them. The CDR3 extends over 13 amino acids. The CDR3 loop is CSVEPGNYNEQFF. For the CDR3, the DNA is TGCAGCGTTGAACCGGGGAACTACAATGAGCAGTTCTTC.

The V and J genes are TRBV20-1 and TRBJ2-3, with D perhaps TRBD1 (6 bases). V gave up 3 bases and J gave up 3 bases, with 16 bases separating them. CDR3 length: 15 amino acids. Germline V gives CDR1 DFQATT, CDR2 SNEGSKA (reference sequence). The CDR3 DNA reads as TGCAGTGCTAGTAAAACAGGGCGTGGAACAGATACGCAGTATTTT. As protein: CSASKTGRGTDTQYF.

The chain uses TRBV29-1 and TRBJ2-7; TRBD2 matches 9 bases. The trim removed 1 base at V and 0 bases at J, leaving 1 base unmatched. This CDR3 is built from 14 residues. The V gene's germline CDR1 is SQVTM and CDR2 ANQGSEA. CDR3 protein: CSVEGREGSYEQYF. In nucleotides, the CDR3 is TGCAGCGTTGAAGGGCGGGAGGGCTCCTACGAGCAGTACTTC.

This clonotype is a singleton in its sample. V and J are TRBV25-1 and TRBJ2-7; TRBD1 is a possible D gene (5 bases). V shed 5 bases and J shed 3 bases, with 11 bases lying between them. The germline gives CDR1 MGHDK, CDR2 SYGVNS. CDR3 length: 13 residues. The CDR3 loop reads CASSRTGFYEQYF. CDR3 DNA: TGTGCCAGCAGTAGAACAGGATTCTACGAGCAGTACTTC.

CDR3 in amino acids: CASSQYRAGELFF. CDR3 nucleotide sequence: TGTGCCAGCAGCCAATACAGGGCCGGGGAGCTGTTTTTT. J is TRBJ2-2 and V is TRBV16; TRBD1 is a possible D gene (6 bases). V lost 1 base, J lost 6 bases, and 6 bases lay in between. The CDR3 is 13 amino acids. Germline lookup yields CDR1 KGHSY and CDR2 FQNENV.

This clonotype has a handful of counts. V and J are TRBV5-1 and TRBJ2-5, with 8 positions matching TRBD1. Germline CDR1 is SGHRS and CDR2 is YFSETQ. The CDR3 totals 16 residues. The V and J ends lost 1 base and 5 bases, in that order; junction bases with no gene match: 10. CDR3 sequence: CASSLRRTGSEETQYF. The CDR3 nucleotides are TGCGCCAGCAGCTTGAGGAGGACAGGGTCGGAGGAGACCCAGTACTTC. Filled out from reference TRBV5-1 and TRBJ2-5, the complete variable domain reads KAGVTQTPRYLIKTRGQQVTLSCSPISGHRSVSWYQQTPGQGLQFLFEYFSETQRNKGNFPGRFSGRQFSNSRSEMNVSTLELGDSALYLCASSLRRTGSEETQYFGPGTRLLVL.

The V gene is TRBV12-3 or TRBV12-4, the J gene TRBJ1-2; maybe TRBD1 (5 bases). V lost 3 bases to trimming and J lost 4 bases, with 12 bases between them. The CDR3 is 14 amino acids. The CDR3 region has the DNA TGTGCCAGCAGTTTGGGGGGACCCCTCTATGGCTACACCTTC. Translating it yields CASSLGGPLYGYTF.

The J gene is TRBJ2-7, the V gene TRBV30; 7 nucleotides agree with TRBD2. Germline V gives CDR1 GTSNPN, CDR2 SVGIG (reference sequence). The CDR3 covers 13 residues. Trimming cost V 6 bases and J 1 base; bases outside gene matches: 6. The CDR3 loop reads CACTSADSYEQYF. In DNA form, the CDR3 reads TGTGCCTGTACTAGCGCCGATTCCTACGAGCAGTACTTC.

This chain uses TRBV5-1 with TRBJ2-2, with D possibly being TRBD1 or TRBD2 (5 bases each). V was clipped by 0 bases and J by 3 bases, with 12 bases between them. The germline CDR1 and CDR2 sequences are SGHRS and YFSETQ. The CDR3 runs to 16 residues. The CDR3 DNA reads TGCGCCAGCAGCTTGGTCGGGGCGAGTCACACCGGGGAGCTGTTTTTT. It codes for CASSLVGASHTGELFF.

This clonotype has just a few counts. J is TRBJ2-7 and V is TRBV29-1; no clear D gene. Trimming took off 3 bases at V and 2 bases at J, with 11 bases between the two ends. Germline V gives CDR1 SQVTM, CDR2 ANQGSEA. The CDR3 totals 13 residues. The CDR3 is CSVEPDGAYEQYF. The CDR3 bases are TGCAGCGTTGAGCCCGACGGAGCCTACGAGCAGTACTTC.

This clonotype was observed a single time. Written as DNA, the CDR3 is TGTGCCAGCAGCTTAGCCGGGACAGCTTATGGCTACACCTTC. It codes for CASSLAGTAYGYTF. The V call is TRBV7-6, the J call TRBJ1-2; 7 bases line up with TRBD1. The CDR3 is 14 residues long. The ends lost 0 bases at V and 5 bases at J; junction bases unmatched: 3. Germline lookup yields CDR1 SGHVS and CDR2 FNYEAQ.

This clonotype has only a few counts. This chain connects TRBV6-2 or TRBV6-3 to TRBJ2-7; the D call may be TRBD1 or TRBD2 (5 bases each). The CDR3 is made up of 17 amino acids. Germline V CDR1 and CDR2: MNHEY, SVGEGT. V was trimmed by 5 bases and J by 1 base, leaving 21 bases between them. CDR3 nucleotides: TGTGCCAGCAGTAATACCCTTCAGGGAGCTTATTCCTACGAGCAGTACTTC. Translation gives CASSNTLQGAYSYEQYF.

This clonotype was seen a few times. The V call is TRBV2, the J call TRBJ2-5, with a tentative D call TRBD2 (6 bases). Trimming left V 3 bases short and J 5 bases short, with 10 bases between. The germline gives CDR1 SNHLY, CDR2 FYNNEI. The CDR3 extends over 13 amino acids. The CDR3 loop reads CASSEAGYETQYF. The DNA for the CDR3 is TGTGCCAGCAGTGAGGCGGGATACGAGACCCAGTACTTC. The full variable domain, completed using reference TRBV2 and TRBJ2-5, is EPEVTQTPSHQVTQMGQEVILRCVPISNHLYFYWYRQILGQKVEFLVSFYNNEISEKSEIFDDQFSVERPDGSNFTLKIRSTKLEDSAMYFCASSEAGYETQYFGPGTRLLVL.

This clonotype was counted a few times. The chain links TRBV4-1 to TRBJ2-7, with D tentatively TRBD2 (6 bases). This CDR3 spans 16 amino acids. Deletions cut 0 bases from V and 0 bases from J, with 12 bases between. Germline-derived CDR1 and CDR2 are MGHRA and YSYEKL. CDR3 in DNA: TGCGCCAGCAGCCAAGATTGGGCGGGGAGCTCCTACGAGCAGTACTTC. Translated: CASSQDWAGSSYEQYF.

This clonotype was observed a few times. The chain combines TRBV6-5 with TRBJ1-1; possibly TRBD1 for D (6 bases). CDR3 length: 14 residues. Deletions cut 5 bases from V and 1 base from J, with 11 bases between. Germline V CDR1 and CDR2: MNHEY, SVGAGI. Here the CDR3 DNA reads TGTGCCAGCAGTACGACAGGCGAGAACACTGAAGCTTTCTTT. Amino acids: CASSTTGENTEAFF.

This chain connects TRBV7-9 to TRBJ1-2; D gene unclear. Germline V gene data show CDR1 as SEHNR and CDR2 as FQNEAQ (reference sequence). The CDR3 contains 15 residues. Trimming pared 5 bases from V and 6 bases from J, leaving 19 bases between. The CDR3 reads CASSPPGRDMHGYTF. DNA for the CDR3: TGTGCCAGCAGCCCTCCCGGCCGGGATATGCATGGCTACACCTTC.

This clonotype was detected only a few times. The chain employs TRBV19 and TRBJ1-5, with D possibly TRBD1 on 5 matching bases. The CDR3 covers 16 residues. CDR1 LNHDA and CDR2 SQIVND come from the germline V gene (reference sequence). The germline V and J ends were trimmed by 5 bases and 5 bases, with 19 bases remaining between them. CDR3 bases: TGTGCCAGTAGTGCCCCGGGGGGGGATCACTATCAGCCCCAGCATTTT. Its protein product is CASSAPGGDHYQPQHF.

The chain uses TRBV7-6 and TRBJ1-2; D remains ambiguous. Germline loops: CDR1 SGHVS, CDR2 FNYEAQ. The CDR3 is made up of 12 amino acids. The V gene lost 4 bases and the J gene lost 0 bases, with 3 bases spanning the gap. The CDR3 sequence is CASSSSNYGYTF. The CDR3 nucleotides are TGTGCCAGCAGCTCCTCTAACTATGGCTACACCTTC.

V and J are TRBV7-2 and TRBJ2-1; 12 nucleotides agree with TRBD2. The CDR3 spans 13 residues. V shed 1 base and J 15 bases; nucleotides not matched to a gene: 4. Germline V gene data show CDR1 as SGHTA and CDR2 as FQGNSA. The CDR3 here is CASSLGGLAGWFF. The CDR3 DNA reads TGTGCCAGCAGCTTAGGAGGACTAGCGGGATGGTTCTTC.

The chain carries TRBV28 and TRBJ2-7; 8 bases agree with TRBD1. V lost 3 bases and J lost 4; bases outside the gene matches: 14. CDR1 is MDHEN, CDR2 SYDVKM, per germline. The CDR3 totals 17 residues. The CDR3 DNA sequence: TGTGCCAGCAGTTTCGAGACAGGGGTTCGCATTACGTACGAGCAGTACTTC. As protein: CASSFETGVRITYEQYF.

The rearrangement joins TRBV4-1 to TRBJ2-1; the match to TRBD2 covers 12 bases. J lost 4 bases, V lost 6 bases, and 13 bases had no gene match. CDR3 length: 18 amino acids. Germline CDR1 reads MGHRA; CDR2 reads YSYEKL. Here the CDR3 reads CASRTLTSGRVEYNEQFF. Written as DNA, the CDR3 is TGCGCCAGCAGGACCCTGACTAGCGGGAGAGTAGAATACAATGAGCAGTTCTTC.

Notes on this clonotype: One junction end disagrees with the germline gene, perhaps due to a read error. This rearrangement joins TRBV7-7 to TRBJ1-4; tentative D call: TRBD1 (5 bases). The length of the CDR3 is 14 residues. Germline CDR1 SSHAT, CDR2 FNYEAQ (reference sequence). The CDR3 region is CASSEGVTNEKLFF. In DNA, the CDR3 is TGTGCTAGCAGCGAAGGGGTGACTAATGAAAAACTGTTTTTT.

This clonotype was observed many times. The V gene is TRBV4-2, the J gene TRBJ2-1; the D is unclear. Trimming pared 1 base from V and 6 bases from J, leaving 16 bases between. Germline CDR1 is LGHNA and CDR2 is YNFKEQ. This CDR3 spans 16 amino acids. CDR3 nucleotide sequence: TGTGCCAGCAGCCAAGTTGGCCTAGTCCATCGCAATGAGCAGTTCTTC. Its protein is CASSQVGLVHRNEQFF.